This T cell receptor beta chain is drawn from a study of STAT5B mutations in CD4+ large granular lymphocyte leukemia. Study as a whole: Among healthy donors, a particular HLA allele went with more CDR3 'QG' motifs.

Per the authors' pipeline: Lowest detectable productive clonotype frequency was 2.59 x 10-5. Data came from immunoSEQ multiplex PCR; TCRdb stores just in-frame clones and leaves some out. D and trimming were read from the DNA, whereas the V and J calls and clone size are those reported in that table. The sample yields around 50,000 clones, about 80% seen once. For this clone: The antigen is unknown.

Notes on the study in general: Higher CD4+ than CD8+ T-LGLL clonality might reflect small sample size.

This TCR derives from a human donor in good health. What was sequenced was CD4+ T cells from blood buffy coats.

The CDR3 sequence is CASSPPYSYGYTF. The CDR3 DNA reads TGTGCCAGCTCACCACCTTACAGCTATGGCTACACCTTC. This rearrangement joins TRBV18 to TRBJ1-2; D gene ambiguous. Germline loops: CDR1 KGHSH, CDR2 LQKENI. V was cut by 0 bases and J by 4 bases, with 6 bases left in between. CDR3 length: 13 residues. The full variable domain, its missing parts supplied by reference TRBV18 and TRBJ1-2, is NAGVMQNPRHLVRRRGQEARLRCSPMKGHSHVYWYRQLPEEGLKFMVYLQKENIIDESGMPKERFSAEFPKEGPSILRIQQVVRGDSAAYFCASSPPYSYGYTFGSGTRLTVV.